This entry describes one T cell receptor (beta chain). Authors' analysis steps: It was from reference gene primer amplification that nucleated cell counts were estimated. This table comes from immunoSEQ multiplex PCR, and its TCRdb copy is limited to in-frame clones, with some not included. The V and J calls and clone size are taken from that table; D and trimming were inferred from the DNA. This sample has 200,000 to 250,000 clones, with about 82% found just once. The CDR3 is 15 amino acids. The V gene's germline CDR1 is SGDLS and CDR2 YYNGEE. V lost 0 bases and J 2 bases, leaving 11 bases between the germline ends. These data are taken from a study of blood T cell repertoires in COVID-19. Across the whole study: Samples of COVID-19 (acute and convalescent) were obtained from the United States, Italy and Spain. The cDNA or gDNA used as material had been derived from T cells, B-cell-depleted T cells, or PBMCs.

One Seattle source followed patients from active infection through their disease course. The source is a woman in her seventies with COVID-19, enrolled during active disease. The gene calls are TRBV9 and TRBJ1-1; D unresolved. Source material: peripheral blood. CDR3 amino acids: CASSVGSNRNTEAFF. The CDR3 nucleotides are TGTGCCAGCAGCGTAGGGTCGAACAGAAACACTGAAGCTTTCTTT.